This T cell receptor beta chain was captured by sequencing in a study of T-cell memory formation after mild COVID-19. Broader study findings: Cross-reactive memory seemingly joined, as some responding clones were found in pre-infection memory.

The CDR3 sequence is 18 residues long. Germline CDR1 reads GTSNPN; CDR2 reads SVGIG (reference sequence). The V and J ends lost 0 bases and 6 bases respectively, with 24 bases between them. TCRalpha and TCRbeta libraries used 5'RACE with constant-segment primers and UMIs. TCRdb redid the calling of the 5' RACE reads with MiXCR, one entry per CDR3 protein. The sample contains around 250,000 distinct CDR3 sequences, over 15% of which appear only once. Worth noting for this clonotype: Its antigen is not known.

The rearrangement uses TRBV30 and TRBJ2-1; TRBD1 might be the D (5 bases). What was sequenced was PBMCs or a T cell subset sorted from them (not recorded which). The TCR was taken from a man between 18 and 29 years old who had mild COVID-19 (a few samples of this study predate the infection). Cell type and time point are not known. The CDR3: CAWSVQRQTTYRFNEQFF. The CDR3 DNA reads TGTGCCTGGAGTGTACAGCGACAGACAACCTACCGATTCAATGAGCAGTTCTTC. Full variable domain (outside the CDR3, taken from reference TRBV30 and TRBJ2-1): SQTIHQWPATLVQPVGSPLSLECTVEGTSNPNLYWYRQAAGRGLQLLFYSVGIGQISSEVPQNLSASRPQDRQFILSSKKLLLSDSGFYLCAWSVQRQTTYRFNEQFFGPGTRLTVL.